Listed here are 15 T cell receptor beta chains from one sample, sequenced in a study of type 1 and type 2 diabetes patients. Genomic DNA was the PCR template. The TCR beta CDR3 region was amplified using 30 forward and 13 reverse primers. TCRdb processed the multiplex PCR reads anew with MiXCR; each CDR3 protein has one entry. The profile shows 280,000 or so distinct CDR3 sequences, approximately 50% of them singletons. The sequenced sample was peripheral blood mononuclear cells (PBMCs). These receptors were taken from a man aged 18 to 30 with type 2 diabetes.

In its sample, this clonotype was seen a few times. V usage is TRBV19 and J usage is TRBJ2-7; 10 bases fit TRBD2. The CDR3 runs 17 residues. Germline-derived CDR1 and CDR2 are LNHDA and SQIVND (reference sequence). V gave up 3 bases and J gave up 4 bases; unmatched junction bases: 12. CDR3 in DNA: TGTGCCAGTAGTATGGGGACTAGCGAACTTATTACGTACGAGCAGTACTTC. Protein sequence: CASSMGTSELITYEQYF.

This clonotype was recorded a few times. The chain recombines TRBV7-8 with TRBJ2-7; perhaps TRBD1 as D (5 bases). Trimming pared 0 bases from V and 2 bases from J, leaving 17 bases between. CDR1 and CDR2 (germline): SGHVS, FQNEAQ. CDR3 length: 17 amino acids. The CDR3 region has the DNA TGTGCCAGCAGCTTAGCCCGAACATACGACAGACCCTACGAGCAGTACTTC. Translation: CASSLARTYDRPYEQYF.

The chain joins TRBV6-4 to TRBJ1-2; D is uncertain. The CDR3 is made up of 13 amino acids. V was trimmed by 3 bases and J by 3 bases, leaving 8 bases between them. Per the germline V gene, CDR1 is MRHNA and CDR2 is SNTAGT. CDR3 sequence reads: CASSEAGYYGYTF. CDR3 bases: TGTGCCAGCAGTGAAGCCGGTTACTATGGCTACACCTTC.

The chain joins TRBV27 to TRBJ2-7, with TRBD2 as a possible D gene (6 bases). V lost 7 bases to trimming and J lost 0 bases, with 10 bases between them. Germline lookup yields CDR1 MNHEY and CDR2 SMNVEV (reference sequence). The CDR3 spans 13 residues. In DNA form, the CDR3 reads TGTGCCAGCAAGGGCGGGGACTCCTACGAGCAGTACTTC. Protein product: CASKGGDSYEQYF.

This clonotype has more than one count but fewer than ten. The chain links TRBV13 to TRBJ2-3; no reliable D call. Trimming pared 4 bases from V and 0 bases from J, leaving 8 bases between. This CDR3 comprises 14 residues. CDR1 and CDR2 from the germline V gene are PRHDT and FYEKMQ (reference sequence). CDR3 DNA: TGTGCCAGCAGCTCGGGTGCTAGCACAGATACGCAGTATTTT. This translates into CASSSGASTDTQYF.

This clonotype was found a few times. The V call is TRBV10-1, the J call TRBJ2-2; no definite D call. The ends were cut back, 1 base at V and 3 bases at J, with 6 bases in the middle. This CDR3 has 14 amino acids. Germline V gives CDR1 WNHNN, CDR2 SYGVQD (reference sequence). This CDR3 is CASSEWRDTGELFF. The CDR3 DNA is TGCGCCAGCAGTGAGTGGCGAGACACCGGGGAGCTGTTTTTT.

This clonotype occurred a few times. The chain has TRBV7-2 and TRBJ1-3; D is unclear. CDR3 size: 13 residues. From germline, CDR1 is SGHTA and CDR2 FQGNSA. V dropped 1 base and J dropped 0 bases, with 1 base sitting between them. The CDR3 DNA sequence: TGTGCCAGCAGCTTAGGCTCTGGAAACACCATATATTTT. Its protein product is CASSLGSGNTIYF.

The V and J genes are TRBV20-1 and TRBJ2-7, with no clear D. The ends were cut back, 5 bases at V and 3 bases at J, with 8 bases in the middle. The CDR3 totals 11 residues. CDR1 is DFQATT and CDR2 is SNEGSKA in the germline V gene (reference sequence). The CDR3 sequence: CSAETHYEQYF. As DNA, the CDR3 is TGCAGTGCTGAAACCCACTACGAGCAGTACTTC.

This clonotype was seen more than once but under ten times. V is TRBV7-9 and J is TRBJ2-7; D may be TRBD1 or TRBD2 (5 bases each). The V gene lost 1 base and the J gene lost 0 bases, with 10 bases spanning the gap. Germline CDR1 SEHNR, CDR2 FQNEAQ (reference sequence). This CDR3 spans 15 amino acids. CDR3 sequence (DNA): TGTGCCAGCAGCTTAGAGTCAGGGAGCTCCTACGAGCAGTACTTC. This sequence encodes CASSLESGSSYEQYF.

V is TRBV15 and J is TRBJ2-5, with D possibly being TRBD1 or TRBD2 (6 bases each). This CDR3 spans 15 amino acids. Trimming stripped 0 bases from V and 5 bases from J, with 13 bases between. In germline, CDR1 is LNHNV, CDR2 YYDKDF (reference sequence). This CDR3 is CATSRDPGAQETQYF. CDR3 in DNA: TGTGCCACCAGCAGAGACCCGGGGGCGCAGGAGACCCAGTACTTC. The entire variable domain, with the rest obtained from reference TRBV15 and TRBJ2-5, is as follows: DAMVIQNPRYQVTQFGKPVTLSCSQTLNHNVMYWYQQKSSQAPKLLFHYYDKDFNNEADTPDNFQSRRPNTSFCFLDIRSPGLGDTAMYLCATSRDPGAQETQYFGPGTRLLVL.

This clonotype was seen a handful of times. This CDR3 reads CSARVTAGYYEQYF. The CDR3 DNA is TGCAGTGCTAGAGTAACAGCGGGCTACTACGAGCAGTACTTC. V is TRBV20-1 and J is TRBJ2-7; D is perhaps TRBD2 (6 bases). Germline lookup yields CDR1 DFQATT and CDR2 SNEGSKA (reference sequence). This CDR3 spans 14 amino acids. V was pared by 1 base and J by 3 bases, with 13 bases between.

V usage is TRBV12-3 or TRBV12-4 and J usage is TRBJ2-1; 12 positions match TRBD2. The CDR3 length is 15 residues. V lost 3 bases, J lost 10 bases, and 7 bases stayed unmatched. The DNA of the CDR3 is TGTGCCAGCAGTTTGCTAGCGGGGGGGCAGAGCGAGCAGTTCTTC. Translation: CASSLLAGGQSEQFF.

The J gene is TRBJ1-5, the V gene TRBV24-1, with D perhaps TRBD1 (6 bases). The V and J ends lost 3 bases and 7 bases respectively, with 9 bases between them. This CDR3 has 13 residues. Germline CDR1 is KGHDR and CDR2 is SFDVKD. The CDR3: CATSDRGDQPQHF. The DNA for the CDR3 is TGTGCCACCAGTGATAGGGGGGACCAGCCCCAGCATTTT.

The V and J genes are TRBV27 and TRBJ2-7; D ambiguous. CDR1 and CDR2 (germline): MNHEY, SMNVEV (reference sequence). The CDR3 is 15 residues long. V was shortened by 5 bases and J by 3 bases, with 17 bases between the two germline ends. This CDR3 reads CASSPRTVRDYEQYF. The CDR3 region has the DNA TGTGCCAGCAGTCCTCGGACGGTCCGAGACTACGAGCAGTACTTC.

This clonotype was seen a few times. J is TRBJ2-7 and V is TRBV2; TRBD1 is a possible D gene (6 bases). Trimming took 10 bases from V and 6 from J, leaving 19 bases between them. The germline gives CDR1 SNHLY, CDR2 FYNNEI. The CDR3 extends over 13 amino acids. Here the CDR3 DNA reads TGTGCCACCCTCGGGGCAGGGGTAAGCGAGCAGTACTTC. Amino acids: CATLGAGVSEQYF. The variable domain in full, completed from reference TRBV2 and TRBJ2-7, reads EPEVTQTPSHQVTQMGQEVILRCVPISNHLYFYWYRQILGQKVEFLVSFYNNEISEKSEIFDDQFSVERPDGSNFTLKIRSTKLEDSAMYFCATLGAGVSEQYFGPGTRLTVT.